A selection of T cell receptor beta chains follows, all from one sample in a study of OX40 agonist ivuxolimab in advanced cancers. Produced via immunoSEQ multiplex PCR; TCRdb's table is partial and in-frame only. The sample has under 20,000 clones, 85% to 90% seen once; the top ten hold less than 60%. The material sequenced was CD4+ or CD8+ T cells sorted from blood, taken in a trial of the OX40 agonist ivuxolimab. These receptors originate from an adult with an advanced solid tumor such as melanoma, head and neck, liver or kidney cancer. CDR3s include the opening cysteine and the closing phenylalanine or tryptophan. The D gene is left open where the match is weak. Only some rows state a clone size, as once, few, many or a class for expanded clones.

D	V	size	J	DNA	CDR3
.	TRBV4-3	.	TRBJ2-7	TGCGCCAGCAGCCGAGGGGTTGGAGGCGAGCAGTACTTC	CASSRGVGGEQYF
.	TRBV2	.	TRBJ2-7	TGTGCCAGCAGTGGGCGGGCCTACGAGCAGTACTTC	CASSGRAYEQYF
.	TRBV5-1	.	TRBJ2-5	TGCGCCAGCAGCTTGGCCGGAACAGGGCCACAAGAGACCCAGTACTTC	CASSLAGTGPQETQYF
TRBD2	TRBV7-9	.	TRBJ2-2	TGTGCCAGCAGCTTAGCAGGGGCGGGAGCTAACACCGGGGAGCTGTTTTTT	CASSLAGAGANTGELFF
.	TRBV19	few	TRBJ1-2	TGTGCCAGTAGACATAACTATGGCTACACCTTC	CASRHNYGYTF
.	TRBV4-3	.	TRBJ2-1	TGCGCCAGCAGCCAATTCGCCTACAATGAGCAGTTCTTC	CASSQFAYNEQFF
.	TRBV25-1	.	TRBJ2-5	TGTGCCAGCAGTGAAACGGGGGTCCAAGAGACCCAGTACTTC	CASSETGVQETQYF
TRBD2	TRBV5-8	.	TRBJ2-3	TGTGCCAGCAGCTTGTTGCTCGGGAGGGGCCTTTCGAGCACAGATACGCAGTATTTT	CASSLLLGRGLSSTDTQYF
.	TRBV2	.	TRBJ1-1	TGTGCCAGCAGTGAGCGACTGAACACTGAAGCTTTCTTT	CASSERLNTEAFF
.	TRBV20-1	.	TRBJ2-1	TGCAGTGGTGCAATTTCCAATGAGCAGTTCTTC	CSGAISNEQFF
.	TRBV28	.	TRBJ2-2	TGTGCCAGCATTGGGGTTATTCGACAAGAATCGTACACCGGGGAGCTGTTTTTT	CASIGVIRQESYTGELFF
.	TRBV28	.	TRBJ2-5	TGTGCCAGCAGTTCCCTCCTCTTGACAGTTCAAGAGACCCAGTACTTC	CASSSLLLTVQETQYF